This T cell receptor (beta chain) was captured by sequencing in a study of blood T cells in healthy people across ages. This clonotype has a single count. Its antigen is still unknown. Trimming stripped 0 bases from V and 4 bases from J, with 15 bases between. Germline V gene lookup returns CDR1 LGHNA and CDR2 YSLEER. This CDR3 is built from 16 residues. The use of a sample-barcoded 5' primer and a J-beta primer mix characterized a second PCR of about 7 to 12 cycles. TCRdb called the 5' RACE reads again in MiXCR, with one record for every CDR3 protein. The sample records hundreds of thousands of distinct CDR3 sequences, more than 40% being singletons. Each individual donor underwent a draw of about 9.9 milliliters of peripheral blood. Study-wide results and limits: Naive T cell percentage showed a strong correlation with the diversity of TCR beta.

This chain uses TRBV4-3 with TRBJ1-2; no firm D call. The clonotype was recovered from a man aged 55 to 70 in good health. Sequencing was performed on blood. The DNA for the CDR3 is TGCGCCAGCAGCCAAGATGTTAACCCATGCAGCTATGGCTACACCTTC. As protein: CASSQDVNPCSYGYTF.